The 3 T cell receptor beta chains presented below share a single source sample, sequenced in a study of response to subunit inactivated influenza vaccine (dated by TCRdb to 2016 to 2019). Libraries were made using RT-PCR. For sequencing, an Illumina HiSeq 2500 was employed. TCRdb applied fastp at Q25 and MiXCR to the public reads, then kept only in-frame beta chains. Records with the same CDR3 protein are collapsed into one entry carrying the most frequent genes and DNA. The sample table contains around 790,000 distinct CDR3 sequences; only one count was recorded for around 21% of them. The ten most abundant clones make up roughly 10% of the sample. The source material was PBMCs from blood, sampled 4 to 6 days after vaccination. The source is a man aged 50 to 60 who received an inactivated influenza vaccine. Donor details come from another sample of the same person, matched by shared clones.

The chain recombines TRBV20-1 with TRBJ1-1; D is possibly TRBD1 (5 bases). This CDR3 is 15 amino acids long. Germline CDR1 and CDR2: DFQATT and SNEGSKA (reference sequence). Trimming cost V 2 bases and J 1 base, with 14 bases left between them. The CDR3 nucleotides read TGCAGTGCTAGAACTTCTCAGGGATGGAACACTGAAGCTTTCTTT. This codes for CSARTSQGWNTEAFF.

This clonotype was found a few times. The V and J genes are TRBV5-1 and TRBJ1-1, with D possibly being TRBD1 (6 bases). The V and J ends lost 4 bases and 1 base respectively, with 14 bases between them. The CDR3 runs 15 residues. Germline lookup yields CDR1 SGHRS and CDR2 YFSETQ. CDR3 sequence: CASSQTMDRNTEAFF. The CDR3 coding sequence is TGCGCCAGCAGCCAAACCATGGACAGGAACACTGAAGCTTTCTTT.

The chain carries TRBV20-1 and TRBJ1-2; 8 bases match TRBD1. V lost 6 bases to trimming and J lost 6 bases; unmatched junction nucleotides: 6. The CDR3 length is 12 residues. Germline V CDR1 and CDR2: DFQATT, SNEGSKA (reference sequence). Here the CDR3 reads CSAAGQADGYTF. CDR3 nucleotides: TGCAGTGCGGCGGGACAGGCGGATGGCTACACCTTC.